The following is a TCR beta chain sequence with its context. Its antigen is not known. The PCR employed 60 Vbeta primers together with 13 Jbeta primers. Assay: immunoSEQ multiplex PCR; the TCRdb copy retains only in-frame clones and omits some. The sample has roughly 200,000 clones, roughly 80% seen once. These data are taken from a study of cytomegalovirus exposure and HLA in healthy donors. Study outcomes and limitations: A later analysis found TCR association rates differed by HLA locus, highest for DRB1 and lowest for HLA-C. Cytomegalovirus association was listed for approximately 160 TCR beta chains.

The TCR sequence derives from a man in his forties in good health and CMV-seronegative. The sequencing input was PBMCs.

The DNA of the CDR3 is TGTGCCAGCAGCACCGACACTAGCAATCAGCCCCAGCATTTT. Residues: CASSTDTSNQPQHF. The chain carries TRBV21-1 and TRBJ1-5; the DNA was not compared with TRBD1, the D call given in the table. TRBV21-1 is classified as a pseudogene. The CDR3 spans 14 residues.